This is a list of T cell receptor beta chains from one sample in a study of identical twins' blood T cells. A single record per CDR3 protein comes from TCRdb applying MiXCR to the 5' RACE reads. The sample has fewer than 450,000 distinct CDR3 sequences, 25% to 35% seen once. The sample was PBMCs. These receptors were taken from a woman aged 18-55 years in good health. Each CDR3 is given with its conserved first and last residue. The D gene is left open where the match is weak. Only part of the rows carry a size: once, few, many, or a class if the clone is expanded.

.	TRBV20-1	TRBJ2-2	.	CSASEGAVRTGELFF	TGCAGTGCTTCGGAGGGGGCAGTGCGTACCGGGGAGCTGTTTTTT
TRBD2	TRBV19	TRBJ2-4	few	CASRRIASGPNIQYF	TGTGCCAGTAGGCGGATCGCTAGCGGGCCAAACATTCAGTACTTC
.	TRBV4-3	TRBJ1-3	many	CASSQNWRQGNTIYF	TGCGCCAGCAGCCAAAACTGGCGACAGGGAAACACCATATATTTT
.	TRBV7-9	TRBJ1-3	many	CASSPTGNTIYF	TGTGCCAGCAGCCCAACCGGAAACACCATATATTTT
.	TRBV4-3	TRBJ2-7	few	CASSQPDKKASHEQYF	TGCGCCAGCAGCCAACCCGACAAAAAGGCATCTCACGAGCAGTACTTC
.	TRBV6-6	TRBJ1-1	.	CAESGETEAFF	TGTGCCGAATCGGGGGAGACTGAAGCTTTCTTT
.	TRBV3-1	TRBJ1-6	few	CASTTRGEDNSPLHF	TGTGCCAGCACCACAAGAGGGGAGGACAATTCACCCCTCCACTTT
TRBD2	TRBV6-5	TRBJ2-3	few	CASSYSIGGGNTQYF	TGTGCCAGCAGTTACTCGATCGGCGGGGGGAATACGCAGTATTTT
.	TRBV6-2/TRBV6-3	TRBJ2-5	few	CASSYGRVRGETQYF	TGTGCCAGCAGTTACGGCAGGGTGAGAGGAGAGACCCAGTACTTC
.	TRBV5-6	TRBJ1-1	few	CASSFGSARAFF	TGTGCCAGCAGCTTTGGATCCGCGCGAGCTTTCTTT
.	TRBV20-1	TRBJ2-1	.	CSARDPTRSYNEQFF	TGCAGTGCTAGAGATCCGACGCGGTCGTACAATGAGCAGTTCTTC
.	TRBV9	TRBJ2-6	.	CASSVVQAGANVLTF	TGTGCCAGCAGCGTAGTACAGGCTGGGGCCAACGTCCTGACTTTC
.	TRBV10-3	TRBJ1-2	.	CAISEFGSNYGYTF	TGTGCCATCAGTGAGTTCGGCAGTAACTATGGCTACACCTTC
.	TRBV6-2/TRBV6-3	TRBJ2-1	.	CASSDPSNEQFF	TGTGCCAGCAGTGACCCTAGCAATGAGCAGTTCTTC
TRBD1	TRBV5-1	TRBJ1-1	.	CASSSGQGHYMNTEAFF	TGCGCCAGCAGCTCCGGACAGGGACATTATATGAACACTGAAGCTTTCTTT
.	TRBV19	TRBJ2-2	.	CASSIIAARDTGELFF	TGTGCCAGTAGTATAATAGCGGCGAGGGACACCGGGGAGCTGTTTTTT
.	TRBV20-1	TRBJ2-3	few	CSAPNNGDTQYF	TGCAGTGCGCCGAATAATGGAGATACGCAGTATTTT
.	TRBV19	TRBJ1-1	.	CASRFHSLDTEAFF	TGTGCCAGTAGGTTTCACAGCTTAGACACTGAAGCTTTCTTT
.	TRBV10-3	TRBJ2-7	few	CAISPQLYEQYF	TGTGCCATCAGCCCCCAACTCTACGAGCAGTACTTC
TRBD1	TRBV5-1	TRBJ1-2	few	CARIGQGAYGYTF	TGCGCCAGAATTGGTCAGGGGGCGTATGGCTACACCTTC
.	TRBV7-9	TRBJ1-1	.	CASSLPGQGRTEAFF	TGTGCCAGCAGCTTACCTGGGCAGGGGAGAACTGAAGCTTTCTTT
TRBD1	TRBV20-1	TRBJ1-2	medium-sized	CSARDRGDKLWGYTF	TGCAGTGCTAGGGACAGGGGAGATAAGTTGTGGGGCTACACCTTC
TRBD2	TRBV20-1	TRBJ2-1	few	CSVRLASGSDNEQFF	TGCAGTGTCCGACTCGCTAGCGGGTCAGACAATGAGCAGTTCTTC
.	TRBV6-5	TRBJ2-7	.	CASSYDGSNYEQYF	TGTGCCAGCAGTTACGACGGGAGCAACTACGAGCAGTACTTC
TRBD2	TRBV4-3	TRBJ2-2	.	CASSVSGTSGSTWELFF	TGCGCCAGCAGCGTATCCGGGACTAGCGGTTCTACCTGGGAGCTGTTTTTT
.	TRBV18	TRBJ2-3	few	CASSPETTDTQYF	TGTGCCAGCTCACCAGAGACCACAGATACGCAGTATTTT
TRBD2	TRBV6-5	TRBJ2-7	few	CASSYGAGGFEQYF	TGTGCCAGCAGTTACGGGGCGGGAGGGTTTGAGCAGTACTTC
.	TRBV7-9	TRBJ1-2	few	CASSYWTEVYGYTF	TGTGCCAGCAGCTATTGGACAGAAGTCTATGGCTACACCTTC
.	TRBV7-8	TRBJ2-3	many	CASSFSPRRDTQYF	TGTGCCAGCAGCTTTTCTCCTCGGAGGGATACGCAGTATTTT
TRBD2	TRBV10-3	TRBJ2-3	few	CAIKPSGMTDTQYF	TGTGCCATCAAGCCTAGCGGGATGACAGATACGCAGTATTTT
.	TRBV29-1	TRBJ2-6	.	CSVANWDSGANVLTF	TGCAGCGTCGCCAATTGGGATTCTGGGGCCAACGTCCTGACTTTC
.	TRBV12-3/TRBV12-4	TRBJ1-2	.	CTSSLGGGNYGYTF	TGTACCAGCAGTTTAGGTGGGGGGAACTATGGCTATACCTTC
.	TRBV28	TRBJ1-1	.	CASSLSKDAAFF	TGTGCCAGCAGTTTGTCAAAGGACGCAGCTTTCTTT
.	TRBV19	TRBJ2-2	.	CATSSASTGELFF	TGTGCCACCTCCAGTGCAAGCACCGGGGAGCTGTTTTTT
TRBD2	TRBV5-1	TRBJ2-1	.	CASSRAGGFDEQFF	TGCGCCAGCAGCCGGGCGGGAGGGTTCGATGAGCAGTTCTTC